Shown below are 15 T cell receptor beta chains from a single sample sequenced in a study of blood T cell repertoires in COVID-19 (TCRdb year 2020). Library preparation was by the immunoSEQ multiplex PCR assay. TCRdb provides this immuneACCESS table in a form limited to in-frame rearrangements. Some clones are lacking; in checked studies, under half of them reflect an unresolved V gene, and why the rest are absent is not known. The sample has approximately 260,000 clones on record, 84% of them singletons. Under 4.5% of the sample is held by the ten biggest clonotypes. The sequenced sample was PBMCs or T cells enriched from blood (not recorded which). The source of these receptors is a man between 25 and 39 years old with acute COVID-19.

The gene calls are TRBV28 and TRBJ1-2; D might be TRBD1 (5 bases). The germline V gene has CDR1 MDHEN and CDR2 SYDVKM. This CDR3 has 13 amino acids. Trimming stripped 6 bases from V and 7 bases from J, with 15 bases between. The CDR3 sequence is CASRGWGVRGYTF. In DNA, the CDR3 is TGTGCCAGCAGGGGTTGGGGGGTGCGTGGCTACACCTTC.

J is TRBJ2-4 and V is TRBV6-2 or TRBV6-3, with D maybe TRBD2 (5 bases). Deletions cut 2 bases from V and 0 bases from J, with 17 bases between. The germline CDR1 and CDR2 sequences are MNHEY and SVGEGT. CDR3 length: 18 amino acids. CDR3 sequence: CASSYDSGVPIAKNIQYF. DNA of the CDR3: TGTGCCAGCAGTTACGATTCCGGGGTACCCATAGCCAAAAACATTCAGTACTTC.

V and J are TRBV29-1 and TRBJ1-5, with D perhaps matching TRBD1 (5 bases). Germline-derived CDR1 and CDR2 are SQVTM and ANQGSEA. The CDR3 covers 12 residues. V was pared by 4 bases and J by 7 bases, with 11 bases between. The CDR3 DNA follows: TGCAGCGTTGGAGACAGTCAGCAGCCCCAGCATTTT. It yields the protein CSVGDSQQPQHF.

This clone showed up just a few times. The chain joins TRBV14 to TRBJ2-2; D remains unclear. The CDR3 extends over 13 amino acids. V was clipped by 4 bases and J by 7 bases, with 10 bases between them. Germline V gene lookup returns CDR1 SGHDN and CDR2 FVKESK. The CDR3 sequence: CASSPSRGGELFF. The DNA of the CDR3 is TGTGCCAGCAGCCCCTCGCGTGGCGGGGAGCTGTTTTTT.

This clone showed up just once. As DNA, the CDR3 is TGTGCCAGCTCACCACTGAGTAGGAACACTGAAGCTTTCTTT. It translates to CASSPLSRNTEAFF. V is TRBV18 and J is TRBJ1-1; D gene uncertain. V lost 1 base, J lost 1 base, and 7 bases lay in between. The CDR3 is 14 amino acids. CDR1 KGHSH and CDR2 LQKENI come from the germline V gene.

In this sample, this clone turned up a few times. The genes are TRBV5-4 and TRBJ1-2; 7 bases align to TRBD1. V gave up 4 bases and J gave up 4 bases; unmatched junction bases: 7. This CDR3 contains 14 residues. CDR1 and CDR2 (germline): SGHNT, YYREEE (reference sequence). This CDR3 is CASSAGQTTYGYTF. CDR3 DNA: TGTGCCAGCAGCGCGGGACAGACTACCTATGGCTACACCTTC.

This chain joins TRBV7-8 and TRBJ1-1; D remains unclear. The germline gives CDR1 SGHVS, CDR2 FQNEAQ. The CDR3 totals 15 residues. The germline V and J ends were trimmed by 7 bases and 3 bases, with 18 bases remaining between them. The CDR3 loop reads CASTQGGSLDTEAFF. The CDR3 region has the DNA TGTGCCAGCACCCAAGGAGGGTCATTAGACACTGAAGCTTTCTTT.

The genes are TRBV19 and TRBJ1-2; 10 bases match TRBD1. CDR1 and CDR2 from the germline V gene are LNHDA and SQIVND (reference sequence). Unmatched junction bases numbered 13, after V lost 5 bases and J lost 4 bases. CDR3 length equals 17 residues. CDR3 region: CASSVRQGALLGYGYTF. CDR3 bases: TGTGCCAGTAGTGTCAGACAGGGGGCCCTCTTAGGCTATGGCTACACCTTC.

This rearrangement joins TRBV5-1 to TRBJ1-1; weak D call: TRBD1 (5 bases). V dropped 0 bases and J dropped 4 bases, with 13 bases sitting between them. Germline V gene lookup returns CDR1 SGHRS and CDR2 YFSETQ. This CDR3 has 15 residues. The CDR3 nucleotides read TGCGCCAGCAGCTTGGGTTTTCAGGGAACCACTGAAGCTTTCTTT. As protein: CASSLGFQGTTEAFF.

The CDR3 bases are TGTGCCAGCAGCCAAGATCCGGACACTGGGGCCAACGTCCTGACTTTC. Its translation is CASSQDPDTGANVLTF. This rearrangement joins TRBV4-2 to TRBJ2-6; the D gene is possibly TRBD1 (5 bases). CDR1 is LGHNA and CDR2 is YNFKEQ in the germline V gene. The V and J ends lost 0 bases and 2 bases respectively, with 8 bases between them. This CDR3 is built from 16 residues.

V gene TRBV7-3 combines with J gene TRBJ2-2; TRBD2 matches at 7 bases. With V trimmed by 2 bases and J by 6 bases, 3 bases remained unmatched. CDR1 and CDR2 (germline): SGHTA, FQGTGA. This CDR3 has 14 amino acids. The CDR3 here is CASSLGRGSGELFF. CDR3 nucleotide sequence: TGTGCCAGCAGCTTAGGGCGGGGGTCCGGGGAGCTGTTTTTT.

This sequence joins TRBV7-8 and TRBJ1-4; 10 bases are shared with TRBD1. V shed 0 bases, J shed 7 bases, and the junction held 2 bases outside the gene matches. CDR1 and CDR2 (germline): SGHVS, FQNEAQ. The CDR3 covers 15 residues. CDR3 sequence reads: CASSLARTGGEKLFF. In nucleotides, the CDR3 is TGTGCCAGCAGCTTAGCTAGGACAGGGGGTGAAAAACTGTTTTTT.

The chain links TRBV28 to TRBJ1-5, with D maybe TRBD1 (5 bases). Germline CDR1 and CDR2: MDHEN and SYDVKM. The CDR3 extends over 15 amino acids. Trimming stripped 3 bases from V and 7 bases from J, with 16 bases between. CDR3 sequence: CASSFSAGGSQPQHF. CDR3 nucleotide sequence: TGTGCCAGCAGTTTTTCGGCCGGGGGAAGCCAGCCCCAGCATTTT.

CDR3 in amino acids: CASSTGGNQPQHF. The DNA for the CDR3 is TGTGCCAGCAGTACCGGGGGCAATCAGCCCCAGCATTTT. The chain recombines TRBV12-3 or TRBV12-4 with TRBJ1-5; D gene unclear. The CDR3 totals 13 residues. V was cut by 5 bases and J by 2 bases, with 7 bases left in between.

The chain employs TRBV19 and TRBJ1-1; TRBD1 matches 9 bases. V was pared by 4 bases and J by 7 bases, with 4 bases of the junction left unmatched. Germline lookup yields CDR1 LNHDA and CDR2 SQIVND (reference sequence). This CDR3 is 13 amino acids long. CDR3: CASSTGTGREAFF. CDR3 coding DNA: TGTGCCAGTAGTACCGGGACAGGGCGTGAAGCTTTCTTT.